Following are 32 T cell receptor beta chains from one sample sequenced in a study of T cells in Graves' hyperthyroidism and ophthalmopathy. The investigators amplified TCR beta CDR3 regions from RNA transcripts. The primer set for the first-round RT-PCR of the TCR CDR3 was HTBI. Via MiXCR, TCRdb re-called the multiplex PCR reads, giving one row per CDR3 protein. The table records approximately 400,000 distinct CDR3 sequences, more than 14% of them present only once. Input material: blood. The receptors were gathered from a woman in her thirties with Graves' ophthalmopathy.

This clonotype came up many times. This sequence joins TRBV2 and TRBJ2-2; 7 nucleotides line up with TRBD1. Per the germline V gene, CDR1 is SNHLY and CDR2 is FYNNEI. The CDR3 is 14 amino acids. V gave up 4 bases and J gave up 4 bases; unmatched junction bases: 3. The CDR3 nucleotides are TGTGCCAGCAGTGCGACAGGGCCCACCGGGGAGCTGTTTTTT. It yields the protein CASSATGPTGELFF.

This rearrangement joins TRBV7-8 to TRBJ2-4; 12 nucleotides agree with TRBD2. Losses at the gene ends were 2 bases for V and 3 bases for J; bases not matched to a gene: 8. CDR1 and CDR2 (germline): SGHVS, FQNEAQ. The CDR3 has 18 amino acids. The DNA of the CDR3 is TGTGCCAGCAGCTTAAAACTAGCGGGGGGTTTAGTCAAAAACATTCAGTACTTC. It specifies CASSLKLAGGLVKNIQYF. Using reference TRBV7-8 and TRBJ2-4 for the parts outside the CDR3, the full variable domain is GAGVSQSPRYKVAKRGQDVALRCDPISGHVSLFWYQQALGQGPEFLTYFQNEAQLDKSGLPSDRFFAERPEGSVSTLKIQRTQQEDSAVYLCASSLKLAGGLVKNIQYFGAGTRLSVL.

This clonotype has a handful of counts. The chain has TRBV20-1 and TRBJ2-3; 11 nucleotides align to TRBD2. Germline V gene data show CDR1 as DFQATT and CDR2 as SNEGSKA (reference sequence). V was pared by 5 bases and J by 7 bases, with 8 bases of the junction left unmatched. The CDR3 runs to 14 residues. As DNA, the CDR3 is TGCAGTGCTCAAACTAGCGGGGGAGCGAATACGCAGTATTTT. Residues: CSAQTSGGANTQYF.

This clonotype was counted at least ten times. This rearrangement joins TRBV3-1 to TRBJ2-5, with D unresolved. Germline V lookup: CDR1 LGHDT, CDR2 YNNKEL (reference sequence). The germline V and J ends were trimmed by 1 base and 1 base, with 10 bases remaining between them. The CDR3 covers 15 residues. The CDR3 DNA reads TGTGCCAGCAGCCAAGTGAAAGCAGTCCAAGAGACCCAGTACTTC. Protein: CASSQVKAVQETQYF.

This clonotype has ten or more counts. V gene TRBV3-1 combines with J gene TRBJ2-1; 7 positions agree with TRBD2. V lost 3 bases to trimming and J lost 0 bases; unmatched junction nucleotides: 11. The CDR3 runs to 18 residues. Per germline, CDR1 LGHDT and CDR2 YNNKEL (reference sequence). In DNA form, the CDR3 reads TGTGCCAGCAGCCACCTTTCCGCCACGGGGGGCTCCTACAATGAGCAGTTCTTC. It codes for CASSHLSATGGSYNEQFF.

The table lists this clonotype with a few counts. The CDR3: CASRIFWGGDNEQFF. The DNA for the CDR3 is TGTGCCAGCAGGATTTTTTGGGGGGGGGACAATGAGCAGTTCTTC. V usage is TRBV27 and J usage is TRBJ2-1, with 7 bases fitting TRBD2. From germline, CDR1 is MNHEY and CDR2 SMNVEV (reference sequence). This CDR3 contains 15 residues. V shed 6 bases, J shed 5 bases, and the junction held 10 bases outside the gene matches.

This clonotype was counted many times. The CDR3 loop reads CASSLLRDRVNSGNTIYF. The CDR3 DNA sequence: TGTGCCAGCAGCCTCCTCCGGGACAGGGTAAACTCTGGAAACACCATATATTTT. The chain combines TRBV13 with TRBJ1-3; 9 bases line up with TRBD1. The CDR3 has 18 amino acids. Germline loops: CDR1 PRHDT, CDR2 FYEKMQ (reference sequence). V lost 5 bases and J lost 0; bases outside the gene matches: 11. The full variable domain, rest sourced from reference TRBV13 and TRBJ1-3, is AAGVIQSPRHLIKEKRETATLKCYPIPRHDTVYWYQQGPGQDPQFLISFYEKMQSDKGSIPDRFSAQQFSDYHSELNMSSLELGDSALYFCASSLLRDRVNSGNTIYFGEGSWLTVV.

Many counts were recorded for this clonotype. Here the CDR3 reads CATSDEPVETQYF. The CDR3 DNA reads as TGTGCCACCAGTGACGAACCGGTGGAGACCCAGTACTTC. The gene calls are TRBV24-1 and TRBJ2-5; D uncertain. Trimming removed 4 bases from V and 5 bases from J, with 10 bases in between. This CDR3 comprises 13 residues. CDR1 KGHDR and CDR2 SFDVKD come from the germline V gene.

In regard to this clonotype: This could be a read error, since a much larger clone is one nucleotide away. This chain joins TRBV5-1 and TRBJ1-2; maybe TRBD1 (6 bases). Between the trimmed V and J ends, which lost 6 bases and 6 bases, there was a span of 15 bases. The germline CDR1 and CDR2 sequences are SGHRS and YFSETQ. This CDR3 region has 13 residues. In nucleotides, the CDR3 is TGCGCCAGCAACGTACAGGGAGGAGATGGCTACACCTTC. It specifies CASNVQGGDGYTF.

Turning to this clonotype: A read error is possible here, since a much larger clone lies one base away. CDR3 sequence: CASSLASYGQYF. CDR3 DNA: TGTGCCAGCAGCTTGGCCTCCTACGGGCAGTACTTC. The chain joins TRBV11-2 to TRBJ2-7; no clear D gene. Germline assignment: CDR1 SGHAT and CDR2 FQNNGV. CDR3 length: 12 amino acids.

The V gene is TRBV20-1, the J gene TRBJ2-5; 8 bases match TRBD2. The ends lost 0 bases at V and 2 bases at J; junction bases unmatched: 5. The germline V gene encodes CDR1 DFQATT and CDR2 SNEGSKA (reference sequence). This CDR3 has 15 residues. As DNA, the CDR3 is TGCAGTGCTAGAGACGGCGGCGGGGGGCAAGAGACCCAGTACTTC. Translated, it gives CSARDGGGGQETQYF.

This clonotype was counted many times. The rearrangement joins TRBV4-2 to TRBJ1-2; D gene unclear. Germline V CDR1 and CDR2: LGHNA, YNFKEQ. This CDR3 has 13 amino acids. Deletions cut 4 bases from V and 3 bases from J, with 9 bases between. The CDR3, as DNA: TGTGCCAGCAGCCCCATTGCGGACTATGGCTACACCTTC. Its protein is CASSPIADYGYTF.

Regarding this clonotype: A much more abundant neighbour one base away suggests this may be a read error. The chain uses TRBV29-1 and TRBJ1-3; 9 bases line up with TRBD1. Germline V gives CDR1 SQVTM, CDR2 ANQGSEA. CDR3 length: 18 residues. CDR3 DNA: TGCAGCGTTGAAGATATGGCGGGACAGGGTTTCTCTGGAAGCACCATATATTTT. This gives the protein CSVEDMAGQGFSGSTIYF.

In the case of this clonotype: Given a much more abundant clone one base away, this may be a read error. This rearrangement joins TRBV7-9 to TRBJ2-2, with TRBD1 as a possible D gene (5 bases). This CDR3 is built from 14 residues. The germline V gene encodes CDR1 SEHNR and CDR2 FQNEAQ (reference sequence). V was pared by 5 bases and J by 5 bases, with 12 bases between. This CDR3 is CASSRAGSTGELFF. The CDR3 DNA sequence: TGTGCCAGCAGCCGTGCAGGGTCGACCGGGGAGCTGTTTTTT.

Many counts were recorded for this clonotype. The CDR3: CASSLGIGARDEQFF. CDR3 nucleotide sequence: TGTGCCAGCAGCCTAGGGATCGGGGCGAGGGATGAGCAGTTCTTC. The rearrangement joins TRBV7-6 to TRBJ2-1; D might be TRBD1 or TRBD2, each matching 5 bases. The CDR3 length is 15 residues. V was clipped by 5 bases and J by 8 bases, with 19 bases between them. Germline assignment: CDR1 SGHVS and CDR2 FNYEAQ. Full variable domain (remainder filled in from reference TRBV7-6 and TRBJ2-1): GAGVSQSPRYKVTKRGQDVALRCDPISGHVSLYWYRQALGQGPEFLTYFNYEAQQDKSGLPNDRFSAERPEGSISTLTIQRTEQRDSAMYRCASSLGIGARDEQFFGPGTRLTVL.

This clonotype showed up many times. The chain carries TRBV2 and TRBJ1-1; D gene uncertain. Germline CDR1 reads SNHLY; CDR2 reads FYNNEI. CDR3 size: 17 residues. The V gene lost 2 bases and the J gene lost 0 bases, with 16 bases spanning the gap. The DNA for the CDR3 is TGTGCCAGCAGTGAACGGAAGGAGGTGTTGCTGAACACTGAAGCTTTCTTT. Protein sequence: CASSERKEVLLNTEAFF.

The sample holds a few counts of this clonotype. The chain employs TRBV7-9 and TRBJ2-1, with D perhaps matching TRBD2 (7 bases). V was cut by 7 bases and J by 6 bases, with 31 bases left in between. This CDR3 region has 19 residues. Germline V lookup: CDR1 SEHNR, CDR2 FQNEAQ (reference sequence). CDR3 region: CASIPLATLIGGAGNEQFF. CDR3 DNA: TGTGCCAGCATCCCTCTTGCCACGCTGATTGGGGGGGCCGGCAATGAGCAGTTCTTC. Combining the CDR3 with reference TRBV7-9 and TRBJ2-1 gives the whole variable domain DTGVSQNPRHKITKRGQNVTFRCDPISEHNRLYWYRQTLGQGPEFLTYFQNEAQLEKSRLLSDRFSAERPKGSFSTLEIQRTEQGDSAMYLCASIPLATLIGGAGNEQFFGPGTRLTVL.

The V gene is TRBV5-1, the J gene TRBJ2-1; tentatively, D is TRBD1 (5 bases). The V gene's germline CDR1 is SGHRS and CDR2 YFSETQ. V lost 4 bases, J lost 0 bases, and 14 bases lay in between. CDR3 length: 16 amino acids. CDR3 nucleotides: TGCGCCAGCAGCCCCAACCCCAGGGTCTCCTACAATGAGCAGTTCTTC. Translation: CASSPNPRVSYNEQFF.

V is TRBV20-1 and J is TRBJ2-1; 11 bases align to TRBD2. The J segment lost 5 bases and the V segment lost 5 bases, leaving 2 bases of the junction unmatched. Germline lookup yields CDR1 DFQATT and CDR2 SNEGSKA (reference sequence). This CDR3 is built from 13 residues. CDR3 loop: CSAASGGNNEQFF. As DNA, the CDR3 is TGCAGTGCTGCTAGCGGGGGGAACAATGAGCAGTTCTTC.

The chain employs TRBV19 and TRBJ2-2, with 7 bases lining up with TRBD2. V was clipped by 4 bases and J by 1 base; unmatched bases: 0. From germline, CDR1 is LNHDA and CDR2 SQIVND (reference sequence). The CDR3 spans 14 residues. CDR3 loop: CASSKRGNTGELFF. The CDR3 region has the DNA TGTGCCAGTAGTAAGCGGGGGAACACCGGGGAGCTGTTTTTT.

Ten or more counts support this clonotype. This chain connects TRBV28 to TRBJ1-1, with D possibly TRBD1 on 6 matching bases. Germline assignment: CDR1 MDHEN and CDR2 SYDVKM. The germline V and J ends were trimmed by 8 bases and 1 base, with 17 bases remaining between them. The CDR3 loop spans 15 amino acids. CDR3 in DNA: TGTGCCAGCTCAAATGGGGGGGCTAGGAACACTGAAGCTTTCTTT. Translation: CASSNGGARNTEAFF.

V and J are TRBV7-3 and TRBJ2-1; 7 bases match TRBD1. CDR3 length: 16 amino acids. Germline CDR1 reads SGHTA; CDR2 reads FQGTGA. V trimming: 5 bases; J trimming: 10 bases; junction bases outside the gene matches: 17. CDR3 in amino acids: CASSLQGTITHGEQFF. Here the CDR3 DNA reads TGTGCCAGCAGCCTACAGGGGACGATCACCCACGGGGAGCAGTTCTTC.

The chain combines TRBV5-5 with TRBJ1-2; D ambiguous. The germline V gene encodes CDR1 SGHKS and CDR2 YYEKEE (reference sequence). The CDR3 totals 13 residues. V dropped 2 bases and J dropped 4 bases, with 9 bases sitting between them. The CDR3 region is CASSLTDGYGYTF. For the CDR3, the DNA is TGTGCCAGCAGCTTAACCGACGGCTATGGCTACACCTTC.

This clonotype was counted ten times or more. This chain links TRBV30 with TRBJ2-2, with 7 bases aligning to TRBD1. The CDR3 totals 17 residues. V trimming: 3 bases; J trimming: 0 bases; junction bases outside the gene matches: 10. Per the germline V gene, CDR1 is GTSNPN and CDR2 is SVGIG (reference sequence). The CDR3 is CAWRNRGRKANTGELFF. CDR3 nucleotides: TGTGCCTGGAGGAACAGGGGTCGAAAAGCGAACACCGGGGAGCTGTTTTTT.

In this sample, this clonotype turned up many times. The chain links TRBV2 to TRBJ1-4; D is perhaps TRBD1 (5 bases). The CDR3 has 13 amino acids. Trimming shortened V by 10 bases and J by 5 bases, and 14 bases separated the two germline ends. Germline lookup yields CDR1 SNHLY and CDR2 FYNNEI. CDR3 in DNA: TGTGCCACCGTACAGGATTTAAATGAAAAACTGTTTTTT. Its protein product is CATVQDLNEKLFF.

This clonotype was counted ten times or more. Written as DNA, the CDR3 is TGTGCCAGCAGATCGGACAGTAGTAATTCACCCCTCCACTTT. Its protein product is CASRSDSSNSPLHF. The rearrangement links TRBV25-1 to TRBJ1-6, with a weak D call TRBD1 (6 bases). The germline V gene encodes CDR1 MGHDK and CDR2 SYGVNS. Trimming removed 6 bases from V and 6 bases from J, with 12 bases in between. The CDR3 loop spans 14 amino acids.

This clonotype was seen many times. This chain's CDR3 is CATSDPRTYEQYF. CDR3 nucleotide sequence: TGTGCCACCAGTGATCCCAGGACCTACGAGCAGTACTTC. V is TRBV24-1 and J is TRBJ2-7; D remains unclear. With 3 bases removed from V and 2 bases from J, the gap between germline ends came to 7 bases. Germline V gene data show CDR1 as KGHDR and CDR2 as SFDVKD. The CDR3 spans 13 residues.

The chain has TRBV4-2 and TRBJ2-4, with D tentatively TRBD2 (6 bases). The CDR3 spans 17 residues. Germline values: CDR1 LGHNA, CDR2 YNFKEQ. Trimming stripped 3 bases from V and 4 bases from J, with 19 bases between. CDR3 bases: TGTGCCAGCAGCCAGGACCCCGCGGGGACGTGGAAAAACATTCAGTACTTC. Translating it yields CASSQDPAGTWKNIQYF.

V is TRBV20-1 and J is TRBJ2-5, with 12 positions matching TRBD2. This CDR3 contains 15 residues. The germline V gene encodes CDR1 DFQATT and CDR2 SNEGSKA (reference sequence). V was pared by 5 bases and J by 4 bases, with 8 bases of the junction left unmatched. Written as DNA, the CDR3 is TGCAGTGCTGACTCTAGCGGGGGGGCGGGAGAGACCCAGTACTTC. It translates to CSADSSGGAGETQYF.

This clonotype was picked up one time. This sequence joins TRBV7-9 and TRBJ1-3; D not resolved. Trimming removed 6 bases from V and 2 bases from J, with 8 bases in between. The length of the CDR3 is 13 residues. CDR1 and CDR2 from the germline V gene are SEHNR and FQNEAQ (reference sequence). CDR3 protein: CASSILAGNTIYF. The CDR3, as DNA: TGTGCCAGCAGTATTCTGGCTGGAAACACCATATATTTT.

The gene calls are TRBV19 and TRBJ2-7, with D possibly being TRBD1 (6 bases). The V gene's germline CDR1 is LNHDA and CDR2 SQIVND (reference sequence). The CDR3 contains 13 residues. Trimming took 5 bases from V and 6 from J, leaving 14 bases between them. CDR3 residues: CASSPDSWGEQYF. DNA for the CDR3: TGTGCCAGTAGTCCGGACAGTTGGGGCGAGCAGTACTTC.

This clonotype was seen ten or more times. V usage is TRBV7-6 and J usage is TRBJ2-5; 12 nucleotides agree with TRBD2. The CDR3 has 16 residues. After removal of 4 bases from V and 3 bases from J, the junction contained 6 bases not matched to a gene. The germline CDR1 and CDR2 sequences are SGHVS and FNYEAQ. CDR3 sequence: CASSSTRLAGEETQYF. CDR3 nucleotides: TGTGCCAGCAGCTCGACCCGACTAGCGGGGGAAGAGACCCAGTACTTC. The whole variable domain, remainder taken from reference TRBV7-6 and TRBJ2-5, is GAGVSQSPRYKVTKRGQDVALRCDPISGHVSLYWYRQALGQGPEFLTYFNYEAQQDKSGLPNDRFSAERPEGSISTLTIQRTEQRDSAMYRCASSSTRLAGEETQYFGPGTRLLVL.